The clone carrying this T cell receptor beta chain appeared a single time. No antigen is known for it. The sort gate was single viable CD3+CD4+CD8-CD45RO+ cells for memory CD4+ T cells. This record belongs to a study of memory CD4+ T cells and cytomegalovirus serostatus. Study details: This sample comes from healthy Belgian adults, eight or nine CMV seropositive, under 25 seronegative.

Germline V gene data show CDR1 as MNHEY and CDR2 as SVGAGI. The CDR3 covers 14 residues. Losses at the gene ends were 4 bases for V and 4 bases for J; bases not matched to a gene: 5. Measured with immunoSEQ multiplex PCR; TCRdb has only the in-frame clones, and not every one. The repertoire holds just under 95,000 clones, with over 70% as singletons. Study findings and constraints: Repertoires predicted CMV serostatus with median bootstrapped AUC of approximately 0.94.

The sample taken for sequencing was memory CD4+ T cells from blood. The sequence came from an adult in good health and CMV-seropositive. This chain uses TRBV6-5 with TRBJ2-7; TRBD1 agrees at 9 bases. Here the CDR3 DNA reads TGTGCCAGCAGTTTCACAGGGGGCTTATACGAGCAGTACTTC. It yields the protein CASSFTGGLYEQYF.